This TCR beta chain was identified in a study of T cell responses to AZD1222 COVID-19 vaccine. The method was immunoSEQ multiplex PCR; TCRdb's version includes in-frame clones alone and lacks a portion of them. The sample carries around 81,000 clones, 65% to 85% recorded once. Note on this clone: Its antigen is undetermined.

General observations from the study: The repertoires were collected only after the peak T cell response.

V was trimmed by 4 bases and J by 0 bases, leaving 13 bases between them. Looked up from germline, CDR1 is LGHNA and CDR2 is YSLEER. CDR3 length: 16 residues. The rearrangement links TRBV4-3 to TRBJ2-1; no clear D gene. The sequenced sample was peripheral blood, obtained on day 0 of AZD1222 vaccination. This receptor was obtained from an adult in good health. The CDR3 spells CASSRSTTSSYNEQFF. DNA of the CDR3: TGCGCCAGCAGCCGCTCGACAACGAGCTCCTACAATGAGCAGTTCTTC.